This TCR beta chain is drawn from a study of T cell changes during pregnancy in multiple sclerosis. The protocol was immunoSEQ multiplex PCR, while the TCRdb copy is restricted to in-frame clones and leaves out a portion. The sample has approximately 130,000 clones; about 96% are singletons. V lost 7 bases and J lost 2; bases outside the gene matches: 6. The CDR3 totals 14 residues. In germline, CDR1 is MNHNS, CDR2 SASEGT. Sequenced material: peripheral blood, taken after pregnancy. This receptor was taken from a female donor with multiple sclerosis, enrolled in a pregnancy study. The rearrangement links TRBV6-1 to TRBJ1-1; 8 nucleotides agree with TRBD1. This chain's CDR3 is CASTRTGLNTEAFF. The DNA for the CDR3 is TGTGCCAGCACTAGGACAGGGTTAAACACTGAAGCTTTCTTT.